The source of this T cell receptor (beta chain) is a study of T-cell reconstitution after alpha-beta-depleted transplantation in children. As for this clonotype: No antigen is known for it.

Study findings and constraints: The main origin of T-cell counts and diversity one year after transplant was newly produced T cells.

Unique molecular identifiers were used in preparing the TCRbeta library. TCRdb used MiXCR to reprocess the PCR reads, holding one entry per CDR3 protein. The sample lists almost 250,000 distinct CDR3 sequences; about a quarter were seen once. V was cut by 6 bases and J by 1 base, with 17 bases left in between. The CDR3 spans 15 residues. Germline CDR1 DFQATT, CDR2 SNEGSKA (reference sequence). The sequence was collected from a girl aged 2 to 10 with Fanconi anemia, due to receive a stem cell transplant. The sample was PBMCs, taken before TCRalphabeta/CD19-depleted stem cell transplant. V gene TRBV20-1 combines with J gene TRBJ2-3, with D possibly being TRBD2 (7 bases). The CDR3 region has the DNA TGCAGTGCCCCCAGGCGGGGGCCACGCACAGATACGCAGTATTTT. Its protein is CSAPRRGPRTDTQYF.